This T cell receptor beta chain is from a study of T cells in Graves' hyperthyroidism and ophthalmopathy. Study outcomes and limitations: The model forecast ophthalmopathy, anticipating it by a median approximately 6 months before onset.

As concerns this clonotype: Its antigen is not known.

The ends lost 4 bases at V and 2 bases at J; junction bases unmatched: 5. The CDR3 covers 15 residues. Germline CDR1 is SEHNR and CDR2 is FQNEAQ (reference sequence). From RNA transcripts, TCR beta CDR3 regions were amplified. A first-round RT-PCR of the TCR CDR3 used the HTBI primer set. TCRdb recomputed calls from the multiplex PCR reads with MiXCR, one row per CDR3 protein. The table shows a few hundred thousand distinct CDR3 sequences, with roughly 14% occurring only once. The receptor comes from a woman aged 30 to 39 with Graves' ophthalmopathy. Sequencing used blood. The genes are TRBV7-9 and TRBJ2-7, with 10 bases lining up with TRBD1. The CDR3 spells CASSSRTGGTYEQYF. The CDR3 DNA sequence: TGTGCCAGCAGCTCCCGGACAGGGGGGACCTACGAGCAGTACTTC.